Below, 19 T cell receptor beta chains from the same sample are listed, as sequenced in a study of blood T cell repertoires in COVID-19. The repertoire was sequenced with immunoSEQ multiplex PCR; TCRdb's copy has only in-frame clones and lacks some. The sample has hundreds of thousands of clones, roughly 84% seen once; the top ten hold approximately 3.1%. The sequenced sample was PBMCs or T cells enriched from blood (not recorded which). These receptors were obtained from a woman aged 25 to 39 who had recovered from COVID-19.

This sequence joins TRBV12-5 and TRBJ2-1, with D hard to call. The V gene lost 0 bases and the J gene lost 7 bases, with 4 bases spanning the gap. The germline V gene has CDR1 LGHNT and CDR2 FRNRAP. CDR3 length: 12 amino acids. The CDR3 sequence is CASGLVENEQFF. CDR3 coding DNA: TGTGCTAGTGGTTTGGTAGAGAATGAGCAGTTCTTC.

This rearrangement joins TRBV19 to TRBJ1-5; D is uncertain. This CDR3 has 13 amino acids. V lost 1 base, J lost 5 bases, and 6 bases lay in between. The germline V gene encodes CDR1 LNHDA and CDR2 SQIVND (reference sequence). The CDR3 coding sequence is TGTGCCAGTAGTATAGGGGCAGATCAGCCCCAGCATTTT. Protein sequence: CASSIGADQPQHF.

This chain links TRBV7-2 with TRBJ2-7; D might be TRBD2 (5 bases). Per germline, CDR1 SGHTA and CDR2 FQGNSA. V lost 5 bases, J lost 3 bases, and 8 bases lay in between. CDR3 length: 12 residues. The CDR3 nucleotides read TGTGCCAGCAGCACCGGGGTCTACGAGCAGTACTTC. It codes for CASSTGVYEQYF.

CDR3 nucleotide sequence: TGCGCCAGCAGCGACCAAGGTCCCCCTCTAGGCGAGACCCAGTACTTC. Protein: CASSDQGPPLGETQYF. The chain joins TRBV5-1 to TRBJ2-5; unclear D gene. Germline CDR1 SGHRS, CDR2 YFSETQ. This CDR3 region has 16 residues. V was clipped by 4 bases and J by 5 bases, with 21 bases between them. Drawing the rest from reference TRBV5-1 and TRBJ2-5, the complete variable domain is KAGVTQTPRYLIKTRGQQVTLSCSPISGHRSVSWYQQTPGQGLQFLFEYFSETQRNKGNFPGRFSGRQFSNSRSEMNVSTLELGDSALYLCASSDQGPPLGETQYFGPGTRLLVL.

The chain couples TRBV6-5 to TRBJ1-2; tentatively, D is TRBD1 (6 bases). Trimming removed 6 bases from V and 5 bases from J, with 13 bases in between. Looked up from germline, CDR1 is MNHEY and CDR2 is SVGAGI. The CDR3 consists of 13 residues. The CDR3 coding sequence is TGTGCCAGCAGACTACTACAGGGATATGGCTACACCTTC. It yields the protein CASRLLQGYGYTF.

This chain joins TRBV19 and TRBJ1-4; 8 bases match TRBD1. The CDR3 runs to 12 residues. Germline V CDR1 and CDR2: LNHDA, SQIVND (reference sequence). V lost 6 bases to trimming and J lost 8 bases; unmatched junction nucleotides: 2. CDR3 residues: CASRDRVEKLFF. The CDR3 DNA is TGTGCCAGTAGGGACAGGGTAGAAAAACTGTTTTTT.

The chain couples TRBV6-7 to TRBJ2-7; 11 nucleotides match TRBD2. TRBV6-7 is recorded as an ORF, its role being uncertain. J gave up 0 bases and V 0 bases, and 16 bases lay outside the gene matches. The CDR3 consists of 21 residues. DNA for the CDR3: TGTGCCAGCAGTTACTCGAGTCCCGGGACTAGCGGTATTCGTTCCTCCTACGAGCAGTACTTC. Translating gives CASSYSSPGTSGIRSSYEQYF.

V and J are TRBV20-1 and TRBJ1-2; no reliable D call. The V end lost 3 bases, the J end lost 3 bases, and 8 bases lay between the germline ends. The CDR3 totals 12 residues. CDR1 and CDR2 from the germline V gene are DFQATT and SNEGSKA (reference sequence). The CDR3 loop is CSASEDYYGYTF. CDR3 DNA: TGCAGTGCTAGTGAGGACTACTATGGCTACACCTTC.

This clone appeared a few times. This chain joins TRBV2 and TRBJ1-2; perhaps TRBD1 as D (5 bases). The CDR3 is 13 amino acids. Germline lookup yields CDR1 SNHLY and CDR2 FYNNEI. Trimming stripped 0 bases from V and 8 bases from J, with 10 bases between. The CDR3 sequence is CASSEAAGLGYTF. The CDR3 DNA reads as TGTGCCAGCAGTGAAGCTGCAGGGTTAGGCTACACCTTC. Based on the CDR3 plus reference TRBV2 and TRBJ1-2, the full variable domain is EPEVTQTPSHQVTQMGQEVILRCVPISNHLYFYWYRQILGQKVEFLVSFYNNEISEKSEIFDDQFSVERPDGSNFTLKIRSTKLEDSAMYFCASSEAAGLGYTFGSGTRLTVV.

This clone was found once. The same CDR3 is also encoded by other DNA sequences in this sample. The chain joins TRBV5-1 to TRBJ2-1, with D possibly matching TRBD2 (6 bases). V was cut by 0 bases and J by 0 bases, with 10 bases left in between. The CDR3 is 16 residues long. Per the germline V gene, CDR1 is SGHRS and CDR2 is YFSETQ. The CDR3 protein is CASSLAPGSSYNEQFF. The CDR3 DNA is TGCGCCAGCAGCTTGGCACCCGGGAGCTCCTACAATGAGCAGTTCTTC.

The V gene is TRBV18, the J gene TRBJ2-5; 8 nucleotides agree with TRBD1. Germline CDR1 KGHSH, CDR2 LQKENI. The CDR3 is 15 residues long. The ends lost 4 bases at V and 5 bases at J; junction bases unmatched: 9. The CDR3 sequence is CASSLGTGQRETQYF. CDR3 DNA: TGTGCCAGCTCACTCGGGACAGGTCAGAGGGAGACCCAGTACTTC.

On this clone itself: This may stem from a read error, because a much larger clone lies one nucleotide away. J is TRBJ2-3 and V is TRBV2; 12 nucleotides match TRBD2. There are 15 residues in the CDR3. With V trimmed by 5 bases and J by 2 bases, 2 bases remained unmatched. Germline lookup yields CDR1 SNHLY and CDR2 FYNNEI. The DNA for the CDR3 is TGTGCCAGCAGTCCTAGCGGGGGGGACACAGATACGCAGTATTTT. This translates into CASSPSGGDTDTQYF.

V is TRBV7-6 and J is TRBJ2-1; TRBD2 might be the D (6 bases). CDR1 is SGHVS, CDR2 FNYEAQ, per germline. CDR3 size: 15 residues. The germline V and J ends were trimmed by 5 bases and 5 bases, with 16 bases remaining between them. The CDR3 is CASSGDKGGNNEQFF. As DNA, the CDR3 is TGTGCCAGCAGCGGCGACAAGGGAGGTAACAATGAGCAGTTCTTC. The full variable domain, completed using reference TRBV7-6 and TRBJ2-1, is GAGVSQSPRYKVTKRGQDVALRCDPISGHVSLYWYRQALGQGPEFLTYFNYEAQQDKSGLPNDRFSAERPEGSISTLTIQRTEQRDSAMYRCASSGDKGGNNEQFFGPGTRLTVL.

The V gene is TRBV21-1, the J gene TRBJ2-7; the table's D call, TRBD1, has no DNA check behind it. TRBV21-1 is tagged as a pseudogene. The CDR3 runs 15 residues. In DNA form, the CDR3 reads TGTGCCAGCACCAAGGGCGAGACAGACCCATACGAGCAGTACTTC. Its translation: CASTKGETDPYEQYF.

The chain recombines TRBV2 with TRBJ1-2; 7 bases are a match to TRBD1. This CDR3 has 14 amino acids. The ends lost 6 bases at V and 4 bases at J; junction bases unmatched: 8. CDR1 is SNHLY and CDR2 is FYNNEI in the germline V gene. In nucleotides, the CDR3 is TGTGCCAGCAGCGTAGACAGGGAAATCTATGGCTACACCTTC. Translated, it gives CASSVDREIYGYTF.

This chain joins TRBV27 and TRBJ2-7, with TRBD2 matching over 9 bases. This CDR3 spans 15 amino acids. V was clipped by 4 bases and J by 3 bases; unmatched bases: 7. Germline lookup yields CDR1 MNHEY and CDR2 SMNVEV (reference sequence). CDR3 nucleotide sequence: TGTGCCAGCAGTTCAATAGCGGGGGACCTCTACGAGCAGTACTTC. Protein sequence: CASSSIAGDLYEQYF.

The rearrangement uses TRBV5-1 and TRBJ1-2; 8 bases line up with TRBD1. Germline CDR1 SGHRS, CDR2 YFSETQ. The CDR3 length is 15 residues. V shed 2 bases, J shed 3 bases, and the junction held 6 bases outside the gene matches. The chain's CDR3 is CASSFTGGDDYGYTF. The CDR3 DNA sequence: TGCGCCAGCAGCTTCACAGGGGGGGACGACTATGGCTACACCTTC.

The V and J genes are TRBV27 and TRBJ1-5; maybe TRBD1 (5 bases). Germline V gene data show CDR1 as MNHEY and CDR2 as SMNVEV (reference sequence). The CDR3 runs 14 residues. The V end lost 2 bases, the J end lost 6 bases, and 11 bases lay between the germline ends. CDR3 region: CASSLGGAGQPQHF. CDR3 sequence (DNA): TGTGCCAGCAGTTTAGGAGGGGCGGGTCAGCCCCAGCATTTT.

The V and J genes are TRBV5-4 and TRBJ2-5; D may be TRBD1 (5 bases). The CDR3 sequence is 14 residues long. Germline V gene lookup returns CDR1 SGHNT and CDR2 YYREEE (reference sequence). Trimming took off 4 bases at V and 0 bases at J, with 10 bases between the two ends. The CDR3 region is CASSRDRYQETQYF. CDR3 DNA: TGTGCCAGCAGCCGAGACAGATACCAAGAGACCCAGTACTTC.